This entry lists 6 T cell receptor beta chains sequenced from one sample in a study of T-cell memory formation after mild COVID-19. TCRdb analysed the 5' RACE reads with MiXCR anew, one entry per CDR3 protein. The data show roughly 150,000 distinct CDR3 sequences, about 14% seen once. Input material: PBMCs or a T cell subset sorted from them (not recorded which). The receptors were gathered from an adult woman who had mild COVID-19 (a few samples of this study predate the infection). Cell type and time point are not known.

This clonotype was seen more than once but under ten times. The chain recombines TRBV5-6 with TRBJ1-2, with 8 bases identical to TRBD1. With V trimmed by 3 bases and J by 5 bases, 12 bases remained unmatched. CDR1 is SGHDT, CDR2 YYEEEE, per germline. The CDR3 spans 16 residues. The CDR3 loop is CASSSRPRTGRYGYTF. As DNA, the CDR3 is TGTGCCAGCAGCTCACGACCCCGGACAGGGAGATATGGCTACACCTTC.

The chain is built from TRBV24-1 and TRBJ1-1, with D unresolved. There are 14 residues in the CDR3. The germline CDR1 and CDR2 sequences are KGHDR and SFDVKD. Trimming left V 3 bases short and J 5 bases short, with 12 bases between. CDR3 in amino acids: CATSDNGQGTEAFF. Here the CDR3 DNA reads TGTGCCACCAGTGATAACGGCCAAGGGACTGAAGCTTTCTTT.

The chain couples TRBV19 to TRBJ2-1, with 8 bases identical to TRBD2. The CDR3 length is 17 residues. Germline V gene sequence: CDR1 LNHDA, CDR2 SQIVND (reference sequence). Unmatched junction bases numbered 12, after V lost 3 bases and J lost 5 bases. The CDR3 DNA sequence: TGTGCCAGTAGTATCGTCTGGGCGGGGGGCCGCGACAATGAGCAGTTCTTC. Protein: CASSIVWAGGRDNEQFF.

The rearrangement links TRBV27 to TRBJ1-1; no reliable D call. V was trimmed by 0 bases and J by 3 bases, leaving 14 bases between them. Germline V lookup: CDR1 MNHEY, CDR2 SMNVEV (reference sequence). The CDR3 sequence is 16 residues long. The CDR3 region has the DNA TGTGCCAGCAGTTTATCAGCGGGCAGTGGGGACACTGAAGCTTTCTTT. Translated, it gives CASSLSAGSGDTEAFF.

This clonotype was recorded at least ten times. The chain recombines TRBV7-9 with TRBJ2-5; a weak D match, TRBD1 (5 bases). V was shortened by 1 base and J by 7 bases, with 13 bases between the two germline ends. CDR3 size: 14 residues. Per germline, CDR1 SEHNR and CDR2 FQNEAQ (reference sequence). The CDR3 region is CASSLVRGRGTQYF. CDR3 in DNA: TGTGCCAGCAGCTTAGTGCGAGGAAGGGGGACCCAGTACTTC.

This clonotype was counted at least ten times. J is TRBJ1-3 and V is TRBV6-6, with a tentative D call TRBD1 (5 bases). CDR1 MNHNY and CDR2 SVGAGI come from the germline V gene (reference sequence). V was pared by 7 bases and J by 0 bases, with 10 bases between. The CDR3 covers 14 residues. The CDR3: CASTGGNSGNTIYF. The CDR3 nucleotides read TGTGCCAGCACTGGGGGAAACTCTGGAAACACCATATATTTT.